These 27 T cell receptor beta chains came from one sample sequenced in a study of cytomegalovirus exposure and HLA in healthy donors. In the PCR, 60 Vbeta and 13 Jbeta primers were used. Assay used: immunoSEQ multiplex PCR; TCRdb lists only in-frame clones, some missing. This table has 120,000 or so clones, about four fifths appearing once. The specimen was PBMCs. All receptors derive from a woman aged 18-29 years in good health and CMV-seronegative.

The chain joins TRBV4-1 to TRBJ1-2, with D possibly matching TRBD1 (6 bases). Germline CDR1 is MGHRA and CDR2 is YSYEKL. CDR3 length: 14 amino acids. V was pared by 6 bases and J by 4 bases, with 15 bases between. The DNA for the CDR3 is TGCGCCAGCAGGCAGTCCGGGACAACCTATGGCTACACCTTC. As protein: CASRQSGTTYGYTF.

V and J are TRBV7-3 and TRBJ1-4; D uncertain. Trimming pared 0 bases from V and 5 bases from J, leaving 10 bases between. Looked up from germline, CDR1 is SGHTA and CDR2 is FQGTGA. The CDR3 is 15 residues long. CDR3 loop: CASSLTGSRNEKLFF. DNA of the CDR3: TGTGCCAGCAGCTTAACTGGCTCCCGAAATGAAAAACTGTTTTTT.

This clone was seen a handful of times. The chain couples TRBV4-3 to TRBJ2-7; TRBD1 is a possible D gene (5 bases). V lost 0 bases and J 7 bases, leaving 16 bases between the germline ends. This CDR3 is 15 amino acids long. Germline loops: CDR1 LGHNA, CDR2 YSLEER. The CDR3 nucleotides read TGCGCCAGCAGCCAAGAAAGGATAGGGGCCAGAGAGCAGTACTTC. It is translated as CASSQERIGAREQYF.

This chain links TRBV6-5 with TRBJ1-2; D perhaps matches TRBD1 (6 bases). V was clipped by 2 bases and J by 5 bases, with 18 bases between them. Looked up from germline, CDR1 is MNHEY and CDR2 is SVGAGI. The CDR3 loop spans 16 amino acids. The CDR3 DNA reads TGTGCCAGCAGTTACCAGATATACAGGGCCGTATATGGCTACACCTTC. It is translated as CASSYQIYRAVYGYTF.

The CDR3 DNA sequence: TGTGCCAGCAGCCCTCGGACTAGCGGGAGCGCAGATACGCAGTATTTT. Its translation is CASSPRTSGSADTQYF. The chain combines TRBV11-2 with TRBJ2-3; 13 nucleotides match TRBD2. Germline CDR1 is SGHAT and CDR2 is FQNNGV. This CDR3 contains 16 residues. The junction had 6 bases not matched to a gene; V was cut back by 5 bases and J by 4 bases. The full variable domain, its missing parts supplied by reference TRBV11-2 and TRBJ2-3, is EAGVAQSPRYKIIEKRQSVAFWCNPISGHATLYWYQQILGQGPKLLIQFQNNGVVDDSQLPKDRFSAERLKGVDSTLKIQPAKLEDSAVYLCASSPRTSGSADTQYFGPGTRLTVL.

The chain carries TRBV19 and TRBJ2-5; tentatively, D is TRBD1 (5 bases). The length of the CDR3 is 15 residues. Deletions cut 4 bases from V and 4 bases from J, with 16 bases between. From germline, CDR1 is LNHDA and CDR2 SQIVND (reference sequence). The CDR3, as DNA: TGTGCCAGTAGTACTAGGGGCATCAAGGGAGAGACCCAGTACTTC. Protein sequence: CASSTRGIKGETQYF. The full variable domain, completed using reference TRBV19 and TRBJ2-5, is DGGITQSPKYLFRKEGQNVTLSCEQNLNHDAMYWYRQDPGQGLRLIYYSQIVNDFQKGDIAEGYSVSREKKESFPLTVTSAQKNPTAFYLCASSTRGIKGETQYFGPGTRLLVL.

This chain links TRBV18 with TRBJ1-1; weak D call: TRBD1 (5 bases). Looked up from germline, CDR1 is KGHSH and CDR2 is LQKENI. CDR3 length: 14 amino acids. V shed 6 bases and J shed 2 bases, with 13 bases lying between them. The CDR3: CASSTEQGNTEAFF. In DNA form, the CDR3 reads TGTGCCAGCTCCACGGAGCAGGGTAACACTGAAGCTTTCTTT.

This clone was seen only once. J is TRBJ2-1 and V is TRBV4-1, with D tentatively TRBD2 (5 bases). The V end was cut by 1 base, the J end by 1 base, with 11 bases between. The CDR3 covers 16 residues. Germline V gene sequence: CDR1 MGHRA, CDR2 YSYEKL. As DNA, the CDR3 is TGCGCCAGCAGCCAAGGCGGGCCCCTTTCCTACAATGAGCAGTTCTTC. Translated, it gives CASSQGGPLSYNEQFF.

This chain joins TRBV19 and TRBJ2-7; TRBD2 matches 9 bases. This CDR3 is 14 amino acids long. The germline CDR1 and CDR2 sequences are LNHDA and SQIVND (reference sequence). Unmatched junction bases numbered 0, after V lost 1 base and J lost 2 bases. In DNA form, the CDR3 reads TGTGCCAGTAGTATAGGACTAGCGGCCTACGAGCAGTACTTC. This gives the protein CASSIGLAAYEQYF.

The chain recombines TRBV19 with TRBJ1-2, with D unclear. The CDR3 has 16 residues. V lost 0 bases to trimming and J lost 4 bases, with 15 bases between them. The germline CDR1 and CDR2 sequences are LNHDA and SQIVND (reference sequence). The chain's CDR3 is CASSIDLEQRAYGYTF. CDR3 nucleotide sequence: TGTGCCAGTAGTATAGATTTGGAACAGAGGGCCTATGGCTACACCTTC.

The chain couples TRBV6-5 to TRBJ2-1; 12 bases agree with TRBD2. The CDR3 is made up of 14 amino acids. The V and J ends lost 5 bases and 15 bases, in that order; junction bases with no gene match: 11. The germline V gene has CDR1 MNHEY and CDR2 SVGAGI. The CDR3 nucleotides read TGTGCCAGCAGTCGAACTAGCGGGAGGCTTGGTCTGTTCTTC. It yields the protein CASSRTSGRLGLFF.

CDR3 amino acids: CASSETRVALPNYGYTF. The CDR3 DNA is TGTGCCAGCAGCGAGACCCGGGTCGCTTTACCCAACTATGGCTACACCTTC. The chain carries TRBV7-9 and TRBJ1-2; D is ambiguous. In germline, CDR1 is SEHNR, CDR2 FQNEAQ (reference sequence). The CDR3 has 17 residues. Trimming stripped 5 bases from V and 2 bases from J, with 21 bases between.

The CDR3 here is CASSLGGRVWNEQFF. The CDR3 DNA reads TGTGCCAGCAGCTTGGGAGGGAGGGTCTGGAATGAGCAGTTCTTC. The V gene is TRBV5-5, the J gene TRBJ2-1; 7 nucleotides align to TRBD2. V shed 0 bases and J 7 bases; nucleotides not matched to a gene: 7. The CDR3 length is 15 residues. Germline V gene sequence: CDR1 SGHKS, CDR2 YYEKEE (reference sequence).

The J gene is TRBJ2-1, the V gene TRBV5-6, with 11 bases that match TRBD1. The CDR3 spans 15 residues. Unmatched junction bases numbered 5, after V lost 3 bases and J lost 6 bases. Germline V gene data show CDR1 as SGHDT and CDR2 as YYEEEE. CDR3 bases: TGTGCCAGCAGCTACCGGGACAGGGGGAGCAATGAGCAGTTCTTC. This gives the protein CASSYRDRGSNEQFF.

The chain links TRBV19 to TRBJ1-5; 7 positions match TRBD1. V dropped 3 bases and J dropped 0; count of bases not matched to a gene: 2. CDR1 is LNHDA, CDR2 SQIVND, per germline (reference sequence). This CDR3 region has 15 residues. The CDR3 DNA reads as TGTGCCAGTAGTATGACAGGGTATAGCAATCAGCCCCAGCATTTT. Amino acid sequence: CASSMTGYSNQPQHF.

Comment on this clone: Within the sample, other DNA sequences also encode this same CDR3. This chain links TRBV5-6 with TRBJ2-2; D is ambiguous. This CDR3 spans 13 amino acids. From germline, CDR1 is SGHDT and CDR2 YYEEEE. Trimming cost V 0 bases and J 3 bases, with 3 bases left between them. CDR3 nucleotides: TGTGCCAGCAGCTTGGGAGACACCGGGGAGCTGTTTTTT. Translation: CASSLGDTGELFF.

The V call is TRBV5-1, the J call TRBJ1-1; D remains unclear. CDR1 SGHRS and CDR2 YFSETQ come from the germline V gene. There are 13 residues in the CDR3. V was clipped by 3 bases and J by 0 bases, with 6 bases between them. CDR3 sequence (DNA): TGCGCCAGCAGCTCGAGGGTGAACACTGAAGCTTTCTTT. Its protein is CASSSRVNTEAFF. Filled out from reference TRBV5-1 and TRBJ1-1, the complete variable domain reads KAGVTQTPRYLIKTRGQQVTLSCSPISGHRSVSWYQQTPGQGLQFLFEYFSETQRNKGNFPGRFSGRQFSNSRSEMNVSTLELGDSALYLCASSSRVNTEAFFGQGTRLTVV.

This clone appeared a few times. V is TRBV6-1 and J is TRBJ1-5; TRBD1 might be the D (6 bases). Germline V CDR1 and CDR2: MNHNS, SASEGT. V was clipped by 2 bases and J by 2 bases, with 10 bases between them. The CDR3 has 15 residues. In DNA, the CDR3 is TGTGCCAGCAGTGAAATGACAGGAGGCAATCAGCCCCAGCATTTT. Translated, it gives CASSEMTGGNQPQHF.

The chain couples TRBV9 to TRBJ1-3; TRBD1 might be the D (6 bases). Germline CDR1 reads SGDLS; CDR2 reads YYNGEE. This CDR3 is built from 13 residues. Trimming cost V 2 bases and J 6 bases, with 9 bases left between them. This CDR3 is CASSVTGTNTIYF. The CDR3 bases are TGTGCCAGCAGCGTTACAGGGACAAACACCATATATTTT.

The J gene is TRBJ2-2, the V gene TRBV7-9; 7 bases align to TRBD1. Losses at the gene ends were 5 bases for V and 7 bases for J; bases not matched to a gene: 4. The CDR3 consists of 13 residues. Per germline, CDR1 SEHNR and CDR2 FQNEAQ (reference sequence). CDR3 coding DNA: TGTGCCAGCAGCCCGCAGGGGGACGGGGAGCTGTTTTTT. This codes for CASSPQGDGELFF.

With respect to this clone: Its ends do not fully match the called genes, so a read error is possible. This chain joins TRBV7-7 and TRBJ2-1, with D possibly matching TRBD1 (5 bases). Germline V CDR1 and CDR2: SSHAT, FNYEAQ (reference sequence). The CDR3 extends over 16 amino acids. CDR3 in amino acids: CASSFHPGISYNEQFF. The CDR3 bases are TGTGCTAGCAGCTTCCACCCAGGGATCTCCTACAATGAGCAGTTCTTC.

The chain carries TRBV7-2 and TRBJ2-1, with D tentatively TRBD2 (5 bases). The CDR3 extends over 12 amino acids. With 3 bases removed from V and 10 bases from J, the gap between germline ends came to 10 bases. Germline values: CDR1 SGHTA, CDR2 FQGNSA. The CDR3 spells CASSFVQREQFF. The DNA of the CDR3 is TGTGCCAGCAGCTTCGTCCAGCGGGAGCAGTTCTTC.

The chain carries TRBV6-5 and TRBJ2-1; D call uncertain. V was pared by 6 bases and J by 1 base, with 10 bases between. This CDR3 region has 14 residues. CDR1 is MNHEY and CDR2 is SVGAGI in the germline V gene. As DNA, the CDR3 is TGTGCCAGCAGCCCTTACGGGTCCTACAATGAGCAGTTCTTC. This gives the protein CASSPYGSYNEQFF.

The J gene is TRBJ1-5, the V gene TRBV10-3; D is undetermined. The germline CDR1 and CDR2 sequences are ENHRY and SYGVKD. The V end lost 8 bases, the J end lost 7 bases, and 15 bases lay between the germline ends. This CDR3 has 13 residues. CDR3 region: CAIGDGGSQPQHF. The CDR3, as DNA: TGTGCCATCGGAGACGGAGGGAGCCAGCCCCAGCATTTT.

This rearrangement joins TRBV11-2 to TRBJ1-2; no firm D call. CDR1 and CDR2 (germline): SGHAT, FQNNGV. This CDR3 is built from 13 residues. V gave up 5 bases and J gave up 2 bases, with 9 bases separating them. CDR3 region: CASSQTRNYGYTF. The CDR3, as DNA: TGTGCCAGCAGCCAAACAAGAAACTATGGCTACACCTTC.

This CDR3 is CASSSGTSIPTDTQYF. Written as DNA, the CDR3 is TGTGCCAGCAGCTCTGGGACATCAATTCCCACAGATACGCAGTATTTT. The chain joins TRBV13 to TRBJ2-3; D is perhaps TRBD1 (6 bases). V gave up 4 bases and J gave up 2 bases, with 16 bases separating them. This CDR3 spans 16 amino acids. The germline V gene encodes CDR1 PRHDT and CDR2 FYEKMQ (reference sequence). Supplemented by reference TRBV13 and TRBJ2-3, the full variable domain reads AAGVIQSPRHLIKEKRETATLKCYPIPRHDTVYWYQQGPGQDPQFLISFYEKMQSDKGSIPDRFSAQQFSDYHSELNMSSLELGDSALYFCASSSGTSIPTDTQYFGPGTRLTVL.

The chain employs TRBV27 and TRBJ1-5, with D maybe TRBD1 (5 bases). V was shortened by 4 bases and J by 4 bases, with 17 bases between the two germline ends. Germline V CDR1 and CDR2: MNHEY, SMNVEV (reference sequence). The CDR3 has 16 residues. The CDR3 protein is CASSSLGEGKNQPQHF. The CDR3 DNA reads TGTGCCAGCAGTTCCCTCGGGGAGGGGAAGAATCAGCCCCAGCATTTT.